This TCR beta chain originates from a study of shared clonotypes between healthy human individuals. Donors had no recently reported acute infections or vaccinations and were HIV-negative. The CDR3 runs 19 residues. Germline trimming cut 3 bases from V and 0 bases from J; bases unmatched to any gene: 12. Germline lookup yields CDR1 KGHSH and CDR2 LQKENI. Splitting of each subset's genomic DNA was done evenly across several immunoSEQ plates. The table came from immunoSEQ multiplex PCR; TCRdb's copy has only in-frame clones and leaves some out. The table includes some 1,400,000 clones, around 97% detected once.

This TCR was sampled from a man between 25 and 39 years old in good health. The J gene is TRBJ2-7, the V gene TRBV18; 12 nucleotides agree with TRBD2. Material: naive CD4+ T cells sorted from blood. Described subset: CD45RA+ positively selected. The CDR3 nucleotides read TGTGCCAGCTCACCCAAGGGGCCGGGACTAGCGGGCAACTCCTACGAGCAGTACTTC. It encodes CASSPKGPGLAGNSYEQYF.